This is a list of T cell receptor beta chains from one sample in a study of cytotoxic CD8 clonotypes in ibrutinib-treated CLL. Here immunoSEQ multiplex PCR was the method, and the copy in TCRdb shows in-frame clones only, minus some. Altogether around 70,000 clones are present, around 68% being singletons, with the ten largest covering roughly 5.7%. This sample comprised PBMCs, obtained after 12 months of ibrutinib treatment. The receptor source for this set is a human donor with chronic lymphocytic leukemia. The CDR3 runs from the conserved cysteine through the conserved F or W. Fields, in order: J gene, V gene, clone size, D gene, CDR3 length, CDR3 DNA, CDR3 protein. The D gene is left open where the match is weak. Size is omitted from some rows. Given values are once, few, many or a class for expanded clones.

j_call: TRBJ1-1; v_call: TRBV7-8; clone_size: .; d_call: .; cdr3_length: 15; cdr3_nt: TGTGCCAGCAGCTTAGTACTACGGGACGGCACTGAAGCTTTCTTT; cdr3_aa: CASSLVLRDGTEAFF
j_call: TRBJ2-7; v_call: TRBV19; clone_size: .; d_call: .; cdr3_length: 14; cdr3_nt: TGTGCCAGTAGTATCAGAGCACAGGCCTACGAGCAGTACTTC; cdr3_aa: CASSIRAQAYEQYF
j_call: TRBJ1-1; v_call: TRBV19; clone_size: .; d_call: .; cdr3_length: 13; cdr3_nt: TGTGCCAGTAGTATCTGGGCCAATCGTGAAGCTTTCTTT; cdr3_aa: CASSIWANREAFF
j_call: TRBJ1-2; v_call: TRBV12-5; clone_size: .; d_call: .; cdr3_length: 13; cdr3_nt: TGTGCTAGTGGTTTATCACGGGATAGTGGCTACACCTTC; cdr3_aa: CASGLSRDSGYTF
j_call: TRBJ1-4; v_call: TRBV6-4; clone_size: few; d_call: .; cdr3_length: 12; cdr3_nt: TGTGCCAGCAGTGACTATAGCGGGAGGCTGTTTTTT; cdr3_aa: CASSDYSGRLFF
j_call: TRBJ2-5; v_call: TRBV6-5; clone_size: .; d_call: .; cdr3_length: 13; cdr3_nt: TGTGCCAGCTCGCAGGGGATTCAAGAGACCCAGTACTTC; cdr3_aa: CASSQGIQETQYF
j_call: TRBJ2-1; v_call: TRBV23-1; clone_size: once; d_call: TRBD1; cdr3_length: 14; cdr3_nt: TGCGCCAGCAGCCCGGGACAGGACAACAATGAGCAGTTCTTC; cdr3_aa: CASSPGQDNNEQFF
j_call: TRBJ2-1; v_call: TRBV2; clone_size: .; d_call: .; cdr3_length: 13; cdr3_nt: TGTGCCAGCAGTCTGACCTGGGGCAATGAGCAGTTCTTC; cdr3_aa: CASSLTWGNEQFF
j_call: TRBJ2-5; v_call: TRBV18; clone_size: .; d_call: .; cdr3_length: 13; cdr3_nt: TGTGCCAGCTCACCAGATCTCTCAGAGACCCAGTACTTC; cdr3_aa: CASSPDLSETQYF
j_call: TRBJ2-5; v_call: TRBV10-2; clone_size: .; d_call: .; cdr3_length: 12; cdr3_nt: TGCGCCAGCAGGGGATGGCAAGAGACCCAGTACTTC; cdr3_aa: CASRGWQETQYF
j_call: TRBJ1-3; v_call: TRBV9; clone_size: .; d_call: .; cdr3_length: 16; cdr3_nt: TGTGCCAGCAGCGTACGACCCCTCGCGTCCGGAAACACCATATATTTT; cdr3_aa: CASSVRPLASGNTIYF
j_call: TRBJ1-5; v_call: TRBV6-1; clone_size: .; d_call: TRBD1; cdr3_length: 15; cdr3_nt: TGTGCAATAAATCAGGGGGTGTTTGTTGTTCAGCCCCAGCATTTT; cdr3_aa: CAINQGVFVVQPQHF
j_call: TRBJ1-2; v_call: TRBV27; clone_size: .; d_call: TRBD1; cdr3_length: 16; cdr3_nt: TGTGCCAGCAGTTCCCCAGGCCGGGACAGCAACTATGGCTACACCTTC; cdr3_aa: CASSSPGRDSNYGYTF
j_call: TRBJ2-2; v_call: TRBV7-9; clone_size: .; d_call: TRBD1; cdr3_length: 17; cdr3_nt: TGTGCCAGCAGCTTATTTTCTGGGACAGGGGTCACCGGGGAGCTGTTTTTT; cdr3_aa: CASSLFSGTGVTGELFF
j_call: TRBJ2-7; v_call: TRBV11-2; clone_size: .; d_call: TRBD2; cdr3_length: 16; cdr3_nt: TGTGCCAGCAGCTTAGGGGGAGGACTAGCCGCCTACGAGCAGTACTTC; cdr3_aa: CASSLGGGLAAYEQYF
j_call: TRBJ2-2; v_call: TRBV11-3; clone_size: .; d_call: .; cdr3_length: 17; cdr3_nt: TGTGCCAGCAGCTTAGATCGGGGGCCAGGGAGTACCGGGGAGCTGTTTTTT; cdr3_aa: CASSLDRGPGSTGELFF
j_call: TRBJ2-3; v_call: TRBV9; clone_size: .; d_call: TRBD2; cdr3_length: 17; cdr3_nt: TGTGCCAGCAGCCCCCGGACTAGCGGGGGGTTCACAGATACGCAGTATTTT; cdr3_aa: CASSPRTSGGFTDTQYF
j_call: TRBJ1-1; v_call: TRBV7-9; clone_size: .; d_call: .; cdr3_length: 16; cdr3_nt: TGTGCCAGCAGCTTATGGACCGGCCGCCGGGGGGTTGTAGCTTTCTTT; cdr3_aa: CASSLWTGRRGVVAFF
j_call: TRBJ2-5; v_call: TRBV7-3; clone_size: .; d_call: .; cdr3_length: 13; cdr3_nt: TGTGCCAGCAGCCATTCAGGGCAAGAGACCCAGTACTTC; cdr3_aa: CASSHSGQETQYF
j_call: TRBJ1-5; v_call: TRBV10-2; clone_size: .; d_call: .; cdr3_length: 13; cdr3_nt: TGCGCCAGCAGTACACAGGGTACTCAGCCCCAGCATTTT; cdr3_aa: CASSTQGTQPQHF
j_call: TRBJ2-5; v_call: TRBV6-1; clone_size: .; d_call: .; cdr3_length: 16; cdr3_nt: TGTGCCAGCAGTGAAGTAGCGGCAGGGATCCAAGAGACCCAGTACTTC; cdr3_aa: CASSEVAAGIQETQYF
j_call: TRBJ1-1; v_call: TRBV25-1; clone_size: few; d_call: .; cdr3_length: 15; cdr3_nt: TGTGCCAGCAGTACAATACAGGCGCCGAACACTGAAGCTTTCTTT; cdr3_aa: CASSTIQAPNTEAFF
j_call: TRBJ1-3; v_call: TRBV7-8; clone_size: .; d_call: .; cdr3_length: 16; cdr3_nt: TGTGCCAGCAGCTTGGGCGGACTGTTCTCTGGAAACACCATATATTTT; cdr3_aa: CASSLGGLFSGNTIYF
j_call: TRBJ1-4; v_call: TRBV29-1; clone_size: .; d_call: TRBD1; cdr3_length: 15; cdr3_nt: TGCAGCGTTGTTGAAGGGACAGCGATTAATGAAAAACTGTTTTTT; cdr3_aa: CSVVEGTAINEKLFF
j_call: TRBJ2-2; v_call: TRBV14; clone_size: .; d_call: .; cdr3_length: 15; cdr3_nt: TGTGCCAGCAGCCAAGAATTAGGGAACACCGGGGAGCTGTTTTTT; cdr3_aa: CASSQELGNTGELFF
j_call: TRBJ2-1; v_call: TRBV6-5; clone_size: .; d_call: TRBD1; cdr3_length: 15; cdr3_nt: TGTGCCAGCAGTTACAGGGGGCGAAGTGGAAATGAGCAGTTCTTC; cdr3_aa: CASSYRGRSGNEQFF
j_call: TRBJ2-7; v_call: TRBV18; clone_size: .; d_call: .; cdr3_length: 14; cdr3_nt: TGTGCCAGCTCACCCGACAGGTCCTCCTACGAGCAGTACTTC; cdr3_aa: CASSPDRSSYEQYF
j_call: TRBJ2-5; v_call: TRBV4-1; clone_size: .; d_call: .; cdr3_length: 13; cdr3_nt: TGCGCCAGCGGTAGGAGAGTGTCGGAGACCCAGTACTTC; cdr3_aa: CASGRRVSETQYF
j_call: TRBJ2-7; v_call: TRBV7-9; clone_size: .; d_call: TRBD1; cdr3_length: 15; cdr3_nt: TGTGCCAGCAGCTTAGCGGCAGGGGGTCTCTACGAGCAGTACTTC; cdr3_aa: CASSLAAGGLYEQYF
j_call: TRBJ2-7; v_call: TRBV11-2; clone_size: .; d_call: TRBD1; cdr3_length: 17; cdr3_nt: TGTGCCAGCAGCTTAGATCCTTCCGGGACAGGGGGTTACGAGCAGTACTTC; cdr3_aa: CASSLDPSGTGGYEQYF
j_call: TRBJ2-3; v_call: TRBV25-1; clone_size: .; d_call: .; cdr3_length: 14; cdr3_nt: TGTGCCAGCAGTGAATGGGGGACCACAGATACGCAGTATTTT; cdr3_aa: CASSEWGTTDTQYF